The 27 T cell receptor beta chains below were found in one sample sequenced in a study of blood T cell repertoires in COVID-19. Produced via immunoSEQ multiplex PCR; TCRdb's table is partial and in-frame only. Of 75,000 to 95,000 clones in the sample, 85% to 90% were seen once. Sequencing was performed on peripheral blood. The receptors were sampled from a man aged 45-65 years with active COVID-19.

The chain is built from TRBV6-1 and TRBJ1-1; D is unresolved. This CDR3 region has 15 residues. In germline, CDR1 is MNHNS, CDR2 SASEGT. V lost 1 base and J 0 bases, leaving 9 bases between the germline ends. CDR3 nucleotides: TGTGCCAGCAGTGAAGTGGAGGACCTGAACACTGAAGCTTTCTTT. Encoded protein: CASSEVEDLNTEAFF.

V and J are TRBV5-3 and TRBJ2-7, with 11 bases identical to TRBD2. TRBV5-3 is known as an ORF, though its function is uncertain. After removal of 6 bases from V and 5 bases from J, the junction contained 7 bases not matched to a gene. The CDR3 is 14 residues long. As DNA, the CDR3 is TGTGCCAGAATCCTTAGCGGGGGGGTCGACGAGCAGTACTTC. It translates to CARILSGGVDEQYF.

V usage is TRBV5-8 and J usage is TRBJ2-4; no reliable D call. Per germline, CDR1 SGHTS and CDR2 YDEGEE. V lost 0 bases and J lost 1, with 8 bases in between. The CDR3 runs to 15 residues. DNA for the CDR3: TGTGCCAGCAGCTTGGCTTTCCCGGCCAAAAACATTCAGTACTTC. Protein sequence: CASSLAFPAKNIQYF.

This sequence joins TRBV6-5 and TRBJ2-7; weak D call: TRBD2 (6 bases). The CDR3 has 15 amino acids. V gave up 6 bases and J gave up 6 bases, with 21 bases separating them. Germline CDR1 reads MNHEY; CDR2 reads SVGAGI. The CDR3 DNA reads TGTGCCAGCAGCTTAGACCGGGACTTAAGGGCCGAGCAGTACTTC. It codes for CASSLDRDLRAEQYF.

This sequence joins TRBV5-1 and TRBJ1-1, with 7 bases lining up with TRBD1. CDR1 and CDR2 (germline): SGHRS, YFSETQ. The CDR3 runs 14 residues. Trimming removed 2 bases from V and 3 bases from J; junction bases left unmatched: 4. The CDR3 nucleotides read TGCGCCAGCAGCTTCAGGGGGTGGGACACTGAAGCTTTCTTT. This gives the protein CASSFRGWDTEAFF.

The gene calls are TRBV21-1 and TRBJ1-5; the D call TRBD1 from the table was never checked on the DNA. TRBV21-1 is classified as a pseudogene. This CDR3 contains 16 residues. This CDR3 is CAHGDTRNYSNQPQHF. The CDR3 DNA reads TGTGCCCACGGGGACACAAGGAATTATAGCAATCAGCCCCAGCATTTT.

Only one count was recorded for this clone. A read error may produce the germline difference seen at one junction end. This chain links TRBV7-7 with TRBJ2-2; the D gene is possibly TRBD2 (6 bases). The germline CDR1 and CDR2 sequences are SSHAT and FNYEAQ (reference sequence). The CDR3 loop spans 17 amino acids. In DNA, the CDR3 is TGTGCTAGCAGCCCGACCGGGAGCAGGGTTCGCACCGGGGAGCTGTTTTTT. Protein: CASSPTGSRVRTGELFF.

The chain employs TRBV25-1 and TRBJ2-2, with D possibly TRBD2 on 6 matching bases. V was cut by 5 bases and J by 8 bases, with 15 bases left in between. Germline-derived CDR1 and CDR2 are MGHDK and SYGVNS. The CDR3 has 14 residues. CDR3 bases: TGTGCCAGCAGTTCCCGGGAGTCAGAAGGGGAGCTGTTTTTT. This encodes CASSSRESEGELFF. Combining the CDR3 with reference TRBV25-1 and TRBJ2-2 gives the whole variable domain EADIYQTPRYLVIGTGKKITLECSQTMGHDKMYWYQQDPGMELHLIHYSYGVNSTEKGDLSSESTVSRIRTEHFPLTLESARPSHTSQYLCASSSRESEGELFFGEGSRLTVL.

The V call is TRBV4-1, the J call TRBJ1-1; 11 nucleotides align to TRBD1. The CDR3 runs 18 residues. Germline V CDR1 and CDR2: MGHRA, YSYEKL. With V trimmed by 0 bases and J by 4 bases, 10 bases remained unmatched. The CDR3 here is CASSQDPGQGAGFTEAFF. DNA of the CDR3: TGCGCCAGCAGCCAAGATCCCGGACAGGGGGCCGGATTCACTGAAGCTTTCTTT.

The chain couples TRBV18 to TRBJ2-2; D might be TRBD2 (5 bases). This CDR3 has 13 amino acids. The germline V gene has CDR1 KGHSH and CDR2 LQKENI. The V end lost 2 bases, the J end lost 4 bases, and 5 bases lay between the germline ends. The CDR3 region is CASSPGSTGELFF. The CDR3 nucleotides read TGTGCCAGCTCACCAGGGAGCACCGGGGAGCTGTTTTTT.

J is TRBJ2-7 and V is TRBV15; D unresolved. The CDR3 contains 12 residues. Trimming shortened V by 0 bases and J by 3 bases, and 3 bases separated the two germline ends. In germline, CDR1 is LNHNV, CDR2 YYDKDF (reference sequence). The CDR3 reads CATSRDYYEQYF. Written as DNA, the CDR3 is TGTGCCACCAGCAGAGATTACTACGAGCAGTACTTC.

The rearrangement uses TRBV24-1 and TRBJ2-1, with 15 bases fitting TRBD2. V shed 3 bases and J 9 bases; nucleotides not matched to a gene: 8. The CDR3 covers 17 residues. Germline CDR1 reads KGHDR; CDR2 reads SFDVKD. CDR3 in DNA: TGTGCCACCAGTGATGGACTAGCGGGAGGGCCCTTGGGTGAGCAGTTCTTC. Its translation: CATSDGLAGGPLGEQFF.

The V call is TRBV7-3, the J call TRBJ2-1; 9 bases map to TRBD2. The germline V gene encodes CDR1 SGHTA and CDR2 FQGTGA. The CDR3 runs 14 residues. The J segment lost 9 bases and the V segment lost 2 bases, leaving 5 bases of the junction unmatched. This CDR3 is CASSLFPSGTEQFF. The CDR3 bases are TGTGCCAGCAGCTTATTCCCTAGCGGGACTGAGCAGTTCTTC.

J is TRBJ2-7 and V is TRBV9, with 7 nucleotides matching TRBD1. The CDR3 runs to 14 residues. Germline CDR1 reads SGDLS; CDR2 reads YYNGEE. V trimming: 3 bases; J trimming: 1 base; junction bases outside the gene matches: 4. CDR3 sequence: CASSAGQISYEQYF. In DNA, the CDR3 is TGTGCCAGCAGCGCGGGACAGATATCCTACGAGCAGTACTTC.

This clone showed up just a few times. The chain employs TRBV7-2 and TRBJ1-1; D gene unclear. The V gene lost 1 base and the J gene lost 6 bases, with 12 bases spanning the gap. There are 14 residues in the CDR3. Germline V CDR1 and CDR2: SGHTA, FQGNSA. The CDR3 region is CASSLGPGMAEAFF. The CDR3 region has the DNA TGTGCCAGCAGCTTAGGGCCGGGGATGGCTGAAGCTTTCTTT.

The chain joins TRBV4-2 to TRBJ2-3; 8 bases are a match to TRBD2. The CDR3 length is 15 residues. V shed 3 bases, J shed 6 bases, and the junction held 8 bases outside the gene matches. Germline V gives CDR1 LGHNA, CDR2 YNFKEQ. Here the CDR3 reads CASSQGSGGVDTQYF. The DNA for the CDR3 is TGTGCCAGCAGCCAGGGTTCCGGGGGGGTCGATACGCAGTATTTT.

The chain links TRBV28 to TRBJ1-2, with D maybe TRBD1 (5 bases). Germline assignment: CDR1 MDHEN and CDR2 SYDVKM. The CDR3 is 13 residues long. With 7 bases removed from V and 2 bases from J, the gap between germline ends came to 11 bases. Written as DNA, the CDR3 is TGTGCCAGCACCTTACGGGGGAACTATGGCTACACCTTC. Its protein product is CASTLRGNYGYTF.

J is TRBJ2-7 and V is TRBV6-5; TRBD1 matches 9 bases. Trimming removed 7 bases from V and 2 bases from J; junction bases left unmatched: 6. CDR3 length: 14 residues. The germline V gene has CDR1 MNHEY and CDR2 SVGAGI. CDR3 nucleotide sequence: TGTGCCAGCAATCCGGGACAGGGACCCTACGAGCAGTACTTC. As protein: CASNPGQGPYEQYF.

CDR3 in DNA: TGTGCCAGCAGCTTAAAGGGGCGGGGGGGCCACCAAGAGACCCAGTACTTC. This translates into CASSLKGRGGHQETQYF. The chain uses TRBV11-2 and TRBJ2-5; 9 positions match TRBD2. CDR3 length: 17 amino acids. V lost 2 bases, J lost 0 bases, and 7 bases stayed unmatched. Germline CDR1 is SGHAT and CDR2 is FQNNGV.

This clone was observed a single time. This chain connects TRBV7-9 to TRBJ2-7; 8 bases match TRBD2. CDR1 and CDR2 (germline): SEHNR, FQNEAQ (reference sequence). The CDR3 contains 16 residues. The V gene end was trimmed by 4 bases and the J gene end by 0 bases; junction bases not matched to a gene: 8. In DNA, the CDR3 is TGTGCCAGCAGCTCTACTAGCGGAAAGAGCTCCTACGAGCAGTACTTC. Translated, it gives CASSSTSGKSSYEQYF.

The genes are TRBV19 and TRBJ2-3, with D possibly matching TRBD1 (6 bases). The germline gives CDR1 LNHDA, CDR2 SQIVND (reference sequence). The CDR3 runs to 16 residues. Trimming cost V 6 bases and J 0 bases, with 16 bases left between them. In nucleotides, the CDR3 is TGTGCCAGTAGCACCCTCCGGGACAAGAGCACAGATACGCAGTATTTT. It yields the protein CASSTLRDKSTDTQYF.

The V gene is TRBV5-6, the J gene TRBJ1-5; the D is unclear. The germline CDR1 and CDR2 sequences are SGHDT and YYEEEE. Trimming shortened V by 7 bases and J by 5 bases, and 13 bases separated the two germline ends. There are 13 residues in the CDR3. The CDR3 sequence: CASGRGGDQPQHF. In DNA form, the CDR3 reads TGTGCCAGCGGCCGAGGCGGGGATCAGCCCCAGCATTTT.

The chain joins TRBV6-6 to TRBJ1-3, with 7 bases that match TRBD1. CDR3 length equals 14 residues. Losses at the gene ends were 6 bases for V and 5 bases for J; bases not matched to a gene: 7. Germline CDR1 reads MNHNY; CDR2 reads SVGAGI (reference sequence). This CDR3 is CASSRDRERNTIYF. DNA for the CDR3: TGTGCCAGCAGCCGTGACAGGGAACGAAACACCATATATTTT.

The chain carries TRBV27 and TRBJ2-3; 14 nucleotides align to TRBD2. Trimming cost V 5 bases and J 6 bases; bases outside gene matches: 7. The CDR3 spans 16 residues. Germline CDR1 MNHEY, CDR2 SMNVEV (reference sequence). CDR3 sequence (DNA): TGTGCCAGCAGTCACCGACTAGCGGGAGGGAGGGATACGCAGTATTTT. This encodes CASSHRLAGGRDTQYF.

The V call is TRBV27, the J call TRBJ2-7; D perhaps matches TRBD1 (6 bases). Germline CDR1 and CDR2: MNHEY and SMNVEV (reference sequence). Trimming took off 6 bases at V and 1 base at J, with 16 bases between the two ends. The CDR3 runs 15 residues. CDR3 region: CASSFRAGVSYEQYF. The CDR3 nucleotides are TGTGCCAGCAGCTTTAGGGCAGGGGTTTCCTACGAGCAGTACTTC.

This clone was found once. The V call is TRBV7-2, the J call TRBJ2-1; D is possibly TRBD1 (6 bases). The CDR3 runs to 16 residues. V was cut by 5 bases and J by 3 bases, with 17 bases left in between. Germline lookup yields CDR1 SGHTA and CDR2 FQGNSA. The CDR3 is CASSETGHVDYNEQFF. The CDR3 DNA sequence: TGTGCCAGCAGCGAAACGGGACACGTAGACTACAATGAGCAGTTCTTC. The complete variable domain, with remaining parts taken from reference TRBV7-2 and TRBJ2-1, reads GAGVSQSPSNKVTEKGKDVELRCDPISGHTALYWYRQSLGQGLEFLIYFQGNSAPDKSGLPSDRFSAERTGGSVSTLTIQRTQQEDSAVYLCASSETGHVDYNEQFFGPGTRLTVL.

The rearrangement joins TRBV12-3 or TRBV12-4 to TRBJ2-5; D is unresolved. The CDR3 spans 12 residues. V lost 5 bases, J lost 7 bases, and 11 bases lay in between. As DNA, the CDR3 is TGTGCCAGCAGTCCGACCGGCGGGACCCAGTACTTC. Encoded protein: CASSPTGGTQYF.